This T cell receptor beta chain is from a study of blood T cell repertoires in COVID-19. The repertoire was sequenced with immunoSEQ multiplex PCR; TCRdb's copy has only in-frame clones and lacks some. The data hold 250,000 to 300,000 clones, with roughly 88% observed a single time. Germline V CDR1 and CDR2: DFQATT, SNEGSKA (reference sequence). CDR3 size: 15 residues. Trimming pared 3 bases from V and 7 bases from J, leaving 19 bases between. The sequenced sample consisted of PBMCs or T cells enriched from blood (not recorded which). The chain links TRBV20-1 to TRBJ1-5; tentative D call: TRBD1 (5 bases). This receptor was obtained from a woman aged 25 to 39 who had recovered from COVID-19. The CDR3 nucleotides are TGCAGTGCTAGTCTATTGGGCCTAGGGGTCCAGCCCCAGCATTTT. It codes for CSASLLGLGVQPQHF.